This TCR beta chain was identified in a study of T cells in Graves' hyperthyroidism and ophthalmopathy. Findings of the study overall: Ophthalmopathy was told apart from stable hyperthyroidism by a 13 V-J model.

A note on this clonotype: Its antigen is not identified.

Germline V gene data show CDR1 as MGHRA and CDR2 as YSYEKL. The CDR3 covers 15 residues. Trimming removed 1 base from V and 4 bases from J, with 10 bases in between. Amplified regions were TCR beta CDR3 sequences from RNA transcripts. First-round RT-PCR targeting the TCR CDR3 was performed with the HTBI primer set. TCRdb processed the multiplex PCR reads anew with MiXCR; each CDR3 protein has one entry. The sample shows hundreds of thousands of distinct CDR3 sequences, 14% of them seen only once. Not enrolled were patients with uncontrolled infection, other autoimmune disease, pregnancy or lactation. The source material was blood. The rearrangement links TRBV4-1 to TRBJ1-4; D gene ambiguous. This receptor was obtained from a woman younger than 35 with Graves' hyperthyroidism. CDR3 nucleotide sequence: TGCGCCAGCAGCCAAGTGGAGCGGCTTAATGAAAAACTGTTTTTT. This codes for CASSQVERLNEKLFF.